This paragraph reports one T cell receptor beta chain. The data are from a study of T cell repertoires in cytomegalovirus infection. V lost 3 bases and J 4 bases, leaving 9 bases between the germline ends. This CDR3 has 13 residues. Germline V CDR1 and CDR2: SQVTM, ANQGSEA. MiXCR, run by TCRdb on the reads, gives a single entry per CDR3 protein. The sample yields some 220,000 distinct CDR3 sequences, about 7% seen once. The sample consisted of PBMCs. This rearrangement joins TRBV29-1 to TRBJ1-4; D ambiguous. The receptor was derived from a human donor in good health (CMV status not recorded). Some clones in this sample may be carry-over from other donors' samples. As DNA, the CDR3 is TGCAGCGTTGATGCAGGTCGTAATGAAAAACTGTTTTTT. It codes for CSVDAGRNEKLFF.